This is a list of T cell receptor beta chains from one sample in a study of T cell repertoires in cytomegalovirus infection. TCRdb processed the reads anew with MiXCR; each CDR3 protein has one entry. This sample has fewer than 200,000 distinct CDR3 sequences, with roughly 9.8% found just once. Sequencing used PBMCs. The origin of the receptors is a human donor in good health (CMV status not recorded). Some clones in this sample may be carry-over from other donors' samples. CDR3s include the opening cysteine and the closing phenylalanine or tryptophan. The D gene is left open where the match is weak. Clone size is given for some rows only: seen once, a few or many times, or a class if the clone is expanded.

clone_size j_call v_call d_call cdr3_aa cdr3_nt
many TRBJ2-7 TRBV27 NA CASGDGAYEQYF TGTGCCAGCGGGGACGGAGCCTACGAGCAGTACTTC
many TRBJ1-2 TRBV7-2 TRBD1 CASSPGTDYGYTF TGTGCCAGCAGCCCAGGGACAGACTATGGCTACACCTTC
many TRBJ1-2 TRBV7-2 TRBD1 CASSRDRAANYGYTF TGTGCCAGCAGCCGCGACAGGGCGGCTAACTATGGCTACACCTTC
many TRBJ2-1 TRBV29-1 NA CSVTPPGPVYNEQFF TGCAGCGTAACCCCCCCGGGACCGGTATACAATGAGCAGTTCTTC
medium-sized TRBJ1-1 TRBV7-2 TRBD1 CASSLLGNTGVKRAEAFF TGTGCCAGCAGCTTACTAGGGAACACAGGGGTCAAGCGCGCTGAAGCTTTCTTT
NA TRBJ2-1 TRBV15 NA CATSMRGNEQFF TGTGCCACCAGCATGCGCGGGAATGAGCAGTTCTTC
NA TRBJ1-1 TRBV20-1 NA CSARDPVNTEAFF TGCAGTGCTAGAGATCCAGTGAACACTGAAGCTTTCTTT
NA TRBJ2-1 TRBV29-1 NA CSVEDRGQFF TGCAGCGTTGAAGACCGTGGGCAGTTCTTC
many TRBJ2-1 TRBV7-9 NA CASSWGGGQDEQFF TGTGCCAGCAGCTGGGGCGGGGGCCAAGATGAGCAGTTCTTC
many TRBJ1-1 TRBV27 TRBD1 CASSGKQGAGTEAFF TGTGCCAGCAGTGGGAAACAGGGGGCAGGCACTGAAGCTTTCTTT
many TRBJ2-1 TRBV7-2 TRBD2 CASSPVLAGNEQFF TGTGCCAGCAGCCCCGTCCTAGCGGGGAATGAGCAGTTCTTC
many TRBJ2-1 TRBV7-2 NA CASSLASRVVDEQFF TGTGCCAGCAGCTTAGCGAGCAGGGTGGTCGATGAGCAGTTCTTC
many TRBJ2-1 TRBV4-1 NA CASSQGADEQFF TGCGCCAGCAGCCAAGGAGCAGATGAGCAGTTCTTC
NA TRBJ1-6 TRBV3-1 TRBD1 CASRGQGDSPLHF TGTGCCAGCAGGGGACAGGGGGATTCACCCCTCCACTTT
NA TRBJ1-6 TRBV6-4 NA CASSHNGDSPLHF TGTGCCAGCAGTCACAACGGGGACTCACCCCTCCACTTT
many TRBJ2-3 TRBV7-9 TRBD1 CASRPGQATDTQYF TGTGCCTCGCGGCCGGGACAGGCGACAGATACGCAGTATTTT
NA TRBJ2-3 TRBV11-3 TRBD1 CASSLDFPGGVDTQYF TGTGCCAGCAGCTTAGACTTTCCAGGGGGAGTCGATACGCAGTATTTT
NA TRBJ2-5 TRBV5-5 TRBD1 CASSLGDRRETQYF TGTGCCAGCAGCTTGGGGGACAGGAGGGAGACCCAGTACTTC
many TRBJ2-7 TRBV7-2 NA CASSYNRASYEQYF TGTGCCAGCAGTTACAATAGGGCCTCCTACGAGCAGTACTTC
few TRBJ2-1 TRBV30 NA CAWSYLASAEQFF TGTGCCTGGAGTTATCTAGCATCGGCTGAGCAGTTCTTC
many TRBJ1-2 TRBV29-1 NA CSVRTAHYYTF TGCAGCGTCCGAACGGCGCATTACTACACCTTC
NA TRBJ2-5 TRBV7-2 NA CASSLKQFQETQYF TGTGCCAGCAGCCTTAAGCAGTTCCAAGAGACCCAGTACTTC
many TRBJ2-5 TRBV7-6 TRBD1 CASSSPGQGQETQYF TGTGCCAGCAGCTCTCCCGGACAGGGCCAAGAGACCCAGTACTTC
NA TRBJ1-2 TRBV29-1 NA CSVEDRAEQRSYGYTF TGCAGCGTTGAAGATCGGGCAGAACAGCGTAGCTATGGCTACACCTTC
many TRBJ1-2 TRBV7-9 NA CASSLRRGPGDYGYTF TGTGCCAGCAGCTTGCGGCGGGGTCCGGGGGACTATGGCTACACCTTC
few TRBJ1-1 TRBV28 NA CASSFLGEAFF TGTGCCAGCAGTTTCCTAGGTGAAGCTTTCTTT
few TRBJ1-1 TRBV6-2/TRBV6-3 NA CASSRPTVNTEAFF TGTGCCAGCAGCCGCCCGACAGTGAACACTGAAGCTTTCTTT
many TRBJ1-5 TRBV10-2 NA CASTSSNQPQHF TGCGCCAGCACTAGCAGCAATCAGCCCCAGCATTTT